Each of the 32 T cell receptor beta chains below was sequenced from the same sample in a study of somatic mutations in cytotoxic T cells in rheumatoid arthritis. Here immunoSEQ multiplex PCR was the method, and the copy in TCRdb shows in-frame clones only, minus some. The sample lists fewer than 30,000 clones, under 75% occurring once. Sequencing was performed on CD8+ T cells sorted from blood. The source is a woman aged 18 to 35 in good health.

The chain combines TRBV28 with TRBJ2-1; D remains unclear. Germline V gene data show CDR1 as MDHEN and CDR2 as SYDVKM. There are 14 residues in the CDR3. V was cut by 8 bases and J by 0 bases, with 11 bases left in between. The CDR3 loop is CASRAGSSYNEQFF. CDR3 coding DNA: TGTGCCAGCCGGGCAGGCTCCTCCTACAATGAGCAGTTCTTC.

This clone was detected a few times. The rearrangement uses TRBV6-1 and TRBJ2-2, with a weak D call TRBD1 (6 bases). The CDR3 spans 14 residues. V was cut by 8 bases and J by 0 bases, with 10 bases left in between. The V gene's germline CDR1 is MNHNS and CDR2 SASEGT. The CDR3 nucleotides are TGTGCCAGCTCATGGACAGCGAACACCGGGGAGCTGTTTTTT. Its protein is CASSWTANTGELFF.

This clone was seen a handful of times. The V call is TRBV5-6, the J call TRBJ1-2; 7 bases line up with TRBD1. V was pared by 2 bases and J by 6 bases, with 7 bases of the junction left unmatched. This CDR3 has 14 residues. Germline-derived CDR1 and CDR2 are SGHDT and YYEEEE. Written as DNA, the CDR3 is TGTGCCAGCAGCTTCATCGGACAGGAGGATGGCTACACCTTC. Translation gives CASSFIGQEDGYTF.

The gene calls are TRBV2 and TRBJ2-7; 9 nucleotides agree with TRBD1. The trim removed 9 bases at V and 1 base at J, leaving 4 bases unmatched. The germline CDR1 and CDR2 sequences are SNHLY and FYNNEI. The CDR3 runs 13 residues. DNA of the CDR3: TGTGCCAGAGGACAGGGGCCTTCCTACGAGCAGTACTTC. Its protein is CARGQGPSYEQYF.

CDR3 sequence: CASMGQGAVQYV. The CDR3 region has the DNA TGCGCCAGCATGGGGCAGGGGGCTGTGCAGTACGTC. This chain joins TRBV10-2 and TRBJ2-7, with 8 bases identical to TRBD1. The V gene end was trimmed by 7 bases and the J gene end by 9 bases; junction bases not matched to a gene: 8. The CDR3 extends over 12 amino acids. In germline, CDR1 is WSHSY, CDR2 SAAADI.

The chain combines TRBV10-1 with TRBJ2-1; 9 bases map to TRBD2. CDR3 size: 16 residues. The trim removed 2 bases at V and 9 bases at J, leaving 11 bases unmatched. The V gene's germline CDR1 is WNHNN and CDR2 SYGVQD (reference sequence). CDR3 amino acids: CASSEPGAGGPSEQFF. For the CDR3, the DNA is TGCGCCAGCAGTGAGCCGGGGGCGGGAGGGCCGAGTGAGCAGTTCTTC.

The chain combines TRBV28 with TRBJ2-1; a possible D gene is TRBD2 (5 bases). CDR1 and CDR2 (germline): MDHEN, SYDVKM. CDR3 length: 14 amino acids. V was pared by 1 base and J by 9 bases, with 13 bases between. This CDR3 is CASSLLALEGEQFF. CDR3 nucleotide sequence: TGTGCCAGCAGTTTATTGGCCCTAGAGGGTGAGCAGTTCTTC.

The chain combines TRBV19 with TRBJ1-1, with TRBD1 as a possible D gene (6 bases). Trimming removed 4 bases from V and 1 base from J, with 10 bases in between. Germline values: CDR1 LNHDA, CDR2 SQIVND (reference sequence). The CDR3 runs to 14 residues. CDR3 coding DNA: TGTGCCAGTAGTACTTGGACAGAGAACACTGAAGCTTTCTTT. Translating it yields CASSTWTENTEAFF.

This clone occurred once. The chain links TRBV27 to TRBJ2-6; D may match TRBD1 or TRBD2 (5 bases each). Trimming took 5 bases from V and 1 from J, leaving 9 bases between them. CDR1 and CDR2 from the germline V gene are MNHEY and SMNVEV (reference sequence). This CDR3 region has 15 residues. The CDR3 nucleotides are TGTGCCAGCAGTCCCGGGACGTCTGGGGCCAACGTCCTGACTTTC. This encodes CASSPGTSGANVLTF.

The V and J genes are TRBV5-4 and TRBJ2-2; D possibly corresponds to TRBD2 (6 bases). Germline loops: CDR1 SGHNT, CDR2 YYREEE (reference sequence). The CDR3 sequence is 15 residues long. Trimming stripped 0 bases from V and 4 bases from J, with 10 bases between. DNA of the CDR3: TGTGCCAGCAGCTTGGTCGGGGGATCCACCGGGGAGCTGTTTTTT. It translates to CASSLVGGSTGELFF.

The chain recombines TRBV7-9 with TRBJ1-1; possible D gene TRBD1, 6 bases. The CDR3 loop spans 16 amino acids. Germline V lookup: CDR1 SEHNR, CDR2 FQNEAQ (reference sequence). Trimming left V 1 base short and J 1 base short, with 13 bases between. This CDR3 reads CASSLGGGLENTEAFF. CDR3 nucleotide sequence: TGTGCCAGCAGCTTAGGTGGGGGGCTGGAGAACACTGAAGCTTTCTTT.

The rearrangement links TRBV9 to TRBJ2-1; TRBD1 matches 7 bases. CDR3 length equals 15 residues. The V gene's germline CDR1 is SGDLS and CDR2 YYNGEE. The junction had 8 bases not matched to a gene; V was cut back by 4 bases and J by 4 bases. The CDR3 sequence: CASSMTGSGYNEQFF. The CDR3 bases are TGTGCCAGCAGCATGACAGGGTCAGGGTACAATGAGCAGTTCTTC.

The chain links TRBV6-5 to TRBJ2-3; no clear D gene. The germline CDR1 and CDR2 sequences are MNHEY and SVGAGI. The CDR3 consists of 15 residues. V lost 0 bases and J lost 0, with 7 bases in between. The CDR3 is CASSYSPASTDTQYF. The CDR3 bases are TGTGCCAGCAGTTACTCGCCAGCTAGCACAGATACGCAGTATTTT.

The rearrangement uses TRBV7-6 and TRBJ2-1, with 10 positions matching TRBD2. The V segment lost 10 bases and the J segment 15 bases; nucleotides outside the gene matches: 12. Per germline, CDR1 SGHVS and CDR2 FNYEAQ. The CDR3 runs 12 residues. The CDR3 sequence is CAIRLAGALGFF. The DNA for the CDR3 is TGTGCCATCAGGCTAGCGGGGGCCTTGGGGTTCTTC.

The gene calls are TRBV19 and TRBJ1-4, with D unclear. V was pared by 4 bases and J by 1 base, with 4 bases between. Germline loops: CDR1 LNHDA, CDR2 SQIVND (reference sequence). The CDR3 extends over 13 amino acids. CDR3 coding DNA: TGTGCCAGTAGTACACGAACTAATGAAAAACTGTTTTTT. It codes for CASSTRTNEKLFF.

This clone was picked up a small number of times. The CDR3 spells CAWSSTQVAGYTF. CDR3 DNA: TGTGCCTGGAGTTCCACCCAAGTGGCTGGCTACACCTTC. The rearrangement links TRBV30 to TRBJ1-2; D is unresolved. Trimming cost V 2 bases and J 7 bases, with 14 bases left between them. The length of the CDR3 is 13 residues. Per the germline V gene, CDR1 is GTSNPN and CDR2 is SVGIG (reference sequence).

The J gene is TRBJ2-1, the V gene TRBV2, with D unresolved. The CDR3 has 14 residues. Per the germline V gene, CDR1 is SNHLY and CDR2 is FYNNEI. The ends were cut back, 0 bases at V and 8 bases at J, with 11 bases in the middle. This CDR3 is CASSEAKEFDEQFF. The CDR3 nucleotides read TGTGCCAGCAGTGAAGCCAAGGAGTTCGATGAGCAGTTCTTC.

This rearrangement joins TRBV4-2 to TRBJ2-7, with D possibly being TRBD2 (5 bases). The V gene's germline CDR1 is LGHNA and CDR2 YNFKEQ. Trimming took 1 base from V and 6 from J, leaving 10 bases between them. The CDR3 has 13 residues. The CDR3 coding sequence is TGTGCCAGCAGCCAAGTACGAGGGTCCGAGCAGTACGTC. Residues: CASSQVRGSEQYV.

The chain carries TRBV5-4 and TRBJ2-2; perhaps D is TRBD1 or TRBD2 (6 bases each). CDR1 SGHNT and CDR2 YYREEE come from the germline V gene (reference sequence). The CDR3 has 14 amino acids. Trimming removed 4 bases at V and 8 bases at J, with 15 bases between. CDR3 bases: TGTGCCAGCAGCCTCGGGGGCTCTTCGGGGGAGCTGTTTTTT. Translated: CASSLGGSSGELFF.

This clone occurred a few times. The rearrangement joins TRBV23-1 to TRBJ1-5; D is ambiguous. TRBV23-1 is flagged as an ORF with uncertain function. This CDR3 has 14 amino acids. V lost 6 bases and J lost 7, with 16 bases in between. The CDR3 is CASRLTAVGQPQHF. In DNA form, the CDR3 reads TGCGCCAGCAGGCTGACGGCGGTAGGACAGCCCCAGCATTTT.

This clone was counted once. This chain joins TRBV9 and TRBJ2-3; D is undetermined. The V gene lost 4 bases and the J gene lost 1 base, with 7 bases spanning the gap. Germline CDR1 is SGDLS and CDR2 is YYNGEE. The CDR3 consists of 13 residues. In DNA, the CDR3 is TGTGCCAGCAGCCCAAGCGGCACAGATACGCAGTATTTT. Translated, it gives CASSPSGTDTQYF.

This rearrangement joins TRBV7-9 to TRBJ2-1; TRBD2 aligns across 7 bases. The V gene end was trimmed by 5 bases and the J gene end by 7 bases; junction bases not matched to a gene: 8. The germline CDR1 and CDR2 sequences are SEHNR and FQNEAQ (reference sequence). The CDR3 has 14 amino acids. CDR3 sequence (DNA): TGTGCCAGCAGCCCCCGACTAGCCGAGAATGAGCAGTTCTTC. It translates to CASSPRLAENEQFF.

The V call is TRBV9, the J call TRBJ1-2; D gene uncertain. The germline gives CDR1 SGDLS, CDR2 YYNGEE. The length of the CDR3 is 15 residues. Trimming pared 0 bases from V and 2 bases from J, leaving 11 bases between. This CDR3 is CASSVAPGENYGYTF. The DNA of the CDR3 is TGTGCCAGCAGCGTAGCTCCAGGCGAAAACTATGGCTACACCTTC.

The genes are TRBV19 and TRBJ1-4; TRBD1 is a possible D gene (6 bases). Germline V gene sequence: CDR1 LNHDA, CDR2 SQIVND (reference sequence). This CDR3 is built from 16 residues. V lost 3 bases, J lost 8 bases, and 19 bases lay in between. CDR3 in amino acids: CASSIGGGQGREKLFF. The CDR3 nucleotides read TGTGCCAGTAGTATTGGGGGCGGACAAGGACGGGAAAAACTGTTTTTT.

This rearrangement joins TRBV15 to TRBJ2-7; 7 positions match TRBD1. Germline loops: CDR1 LNHNV, CDR2 YYDKDF (reference sequence). The CDR3 extends over 15 amino acids. Germline trimming cut 3 bases from V and 1 base from J; bases unmatched to any gene: 6. In nucleotides, the CDR3 is TGTGCCACCAGCAGTTTACAGGGGTATTCCTACGAGCAGTACTTC. Translating gives CATSSLQGYSYEQYF. The variable domain in full, completed from reference TRBV15 and TRBJ2-7, reads DAMVIQNPRYQVTQFGKPVTLSCSQTLNHNVMYWYQQKSSQAPKLLFHYYDKDFNNEADTPDNFQSRRPNTSFCFLDIRSPGLGDTAMYLCATSSLQGYSYEQYFGPGTRLTVT.

J is TRBJ2-3 and V is TRBV11-2, with TRBD2 matching over 10 bases. The germline V gene encodes CDR1 SGHAT and CDR2 FQNNGV. The CDR3 is 16 amino acids. Unmatched junction bases numbered 7, after V lost 5 bases and J lost 2 bases. The CDR3 DNA follows: TGTGCCAGCAGCGCCTTGACTAGCGGGCCCACAGATACGCAGTATTTT. Protein: CASSALTSGPTDTQYF. The whole variable domain, filled in from reference TRBV11-2 and TRBJ2-3, reads EAGVAQSPRYKIIEKRQSVAFWCNPISGHATLYWYQQILGQGPKLLIQFQNNGVVDDSQLPKDRFSAERLKGVDSTLKIQPAKLEDSAVYLCASSALTSGPTDTQYFGPGTRLTVL.

The V gene is TRBV30, the J gene TRBJ1-4, with a weak D call TRBD1 (5 bases). With 4 bases removed from V and 12 bases from J, the gap between germline ends came to 12 bases. CDR1 and CDR2 (germline): GTSNPN, SVGIG (reference sequence). The CDR3 extends over 11 amino acids. The CDR3 loop reads CAWNVQGELFF. CDR3 nucleotides: TGTGCCTGGAACGTTCAAGGGGAACTGTTTTTT.

The V and J genes are TRBV5-4 and TRBJ2-4, with no clear D. V lost 4 bases and J lost 5, with 10 bases in between. Germline V CDR1 and CDR2: SGHNT, YYREEE (reference sequence). CDR3 size: 13 residues. The CDR3 loop reads CASSAGGENIQYF. The DNA for the CDR3 is TGTGCCAGCAGCGCCGGCGGAGAAAACATTCAGTACTTC. Filled out from reference TRBV5-4 and TRBJ2-4, the complete variable domain reads ETGVTQSPTHLIKTRGQQVTLRCSSQSGHNTVSWYQQALGQGPQFIFQYYREEENGRGNFPPRFSGLQFPNYSSELNVNALELDDSALYLCASSAGGENIQYFGAGTRLSVL.

This clone has only a few counts. V is TRBV4-2 and J is TRBJ1-6, with unresolved D. The CDR3 spans 13 residues. Germline values: CDR1 LGHNA, CDR2 YNFKEQ. V gave up 2 bases and J gave up 10 bases, with 9 bases separating them. CDR3 loop: CASSQLGGSPLHF. The CDR3 DNA follows: TGTGCCAGCAGCCAATTAGGAGGCTCACCCCTCCACTTT.

This chain connects TRBV19 to TRBJ2-1; no definite D call. CDR1 is LNHDA, CDR2 SQIVND, per germline (reference sequence). The V and J ends lost 5 bases and 10 bases respectively, with 12 bases between them. The CDR3 is made up of 12 amino acids. DNA for the CDR3: TGTGCCAGTAGTCCCCATTTAAACGAGCAGTTCTTC. This gives the protein CASSPHLNEQFF.

The V call is TRBV29-1, the J call TRBJ2-7, with D tentatively TRBD1 (6 bases). V lost 1 base to trimming and J lost 0 bases, with 10 bases between them. The CDR3 length is 14 residues. Germline CDR1 is SQVTM and CDR2 is ANQGSEA. CDR3 coding DNA: TGCAGCGTTGAAGGCCAGGGGAGCTCCTACGAGCAGTACTTC. Its protein is CSVEGQGSSYEQYF.

The rearrangement uses TRBV2 and TRBJ2-1; D is ambiguous. This CDR3 is built from 13 residues. CDR1 is SNHLY and CDR2 is FYNNEI in the germline V gene. V was pared by 3 bases and J by 5 bases, with 8 bases between. The DNA of the CDR3 is TGTGCCAGCAGTGAGTGGCACAACAATGAGCAGTTCTTC. The encoded protein is CASSEWHNNEQFF.